This TCR beta chain was sequenced during a study of blood T cell repertoires in COVID-19. Study-level information: From the United States, Italy and Spain came samples of acute and convalescent COVID-19. T cells, B-cell-depleted T cells, or PBMCs supplied cDNA or gDNA.

This clone was detected only a few times. The CDR3 extends over 14 amino acids. Germline V gene lookup returns CDR1 SGHRS and CDR2 YFSETQ. V lost 3 bases, J lost 6 bases, and 15 bases lay in between. In the original analysis: Amplification with reference gene primers provided the estimates of nucleated cell counts. The data were produced by immunoSEQ multiplex PCR, yet TCRdb's version contains in-frame clones alone and is incomplete. That table supplies the V and J calls and clone size; D and trimming were determined from the DNA. The table has 190,000 or so clones, roughly 78% seen once. The clonotype was recovered from a woman aged 80 or over with active or convalescent COVID-19. Specimen: peripheral blood. The V gene is TRBV5-1, the J gene TRBJ1-2, with D perhaps TRBD1 (6 bases). As DNA, the CDR3 is TGCGCCAGCAGCTCCAGACAGGAATCGGATGGCTACACCTTC. Its translation is CASSSRQESDGYTF.